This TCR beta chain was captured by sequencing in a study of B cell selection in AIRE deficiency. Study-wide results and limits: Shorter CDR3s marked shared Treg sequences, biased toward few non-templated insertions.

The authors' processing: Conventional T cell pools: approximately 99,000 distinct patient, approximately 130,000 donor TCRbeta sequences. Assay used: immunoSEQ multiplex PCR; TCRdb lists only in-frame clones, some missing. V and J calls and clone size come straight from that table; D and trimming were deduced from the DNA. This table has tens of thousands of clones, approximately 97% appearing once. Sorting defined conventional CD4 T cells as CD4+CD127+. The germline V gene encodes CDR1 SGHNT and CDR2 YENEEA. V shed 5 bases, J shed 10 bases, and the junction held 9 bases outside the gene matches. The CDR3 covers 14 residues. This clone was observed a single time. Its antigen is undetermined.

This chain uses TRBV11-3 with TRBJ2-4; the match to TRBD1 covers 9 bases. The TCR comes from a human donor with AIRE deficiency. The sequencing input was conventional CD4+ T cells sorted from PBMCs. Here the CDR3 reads CASSPPGTGSIQYF. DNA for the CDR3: TGTGCCAGCAGCCCCCCGGGGACAGGGTCGATTCAGTACTTC.